The subject of this entry is one T cell receptor (beta chain). Its antigen remains unknown. The V end was cut by 6 bases, the J end by 5 bases, with 11 bases between. This CDR3 spans 12 amino acids. The germline gives CDR1 WSHSY, CDR2 SAAADI. The data were taken from a study of graft-versus-host responses after intestinal transplantation. TCRdb's table, derived via immunoSEQ multiplex PCR, lists solely in-frame clones and lacks some. The table has about 110,000 clones, approximately 90% seen once. General study points: Within the allografts of patients who had graft-donor T cell macrochimerism, graft-versus-host to host-versus-graft clonal ratios were high.

This chain uses TRBV10-2 with TRBJ2-7; D is uncertain. The material was unstimulated CD4+ T cells sorted from spleen or lymph node cells, obtained before transplant. The receptor comes from a human donor who was the organ donor for an intestinal transplant. The CDR3 is CASRGSRDEQYF. For the CDR3, the DNA is TGCGCCAGCAGAGGGTCTCGGGACGAGCAGTACTTC.